The 32 T cell receptor beta chains reported below all come from one sample, sequenced in a study of cytomegalovirus exposure and HLA in healthy donors. A multiplex PCR was run with 60 Vbeta primers and 13 Jbeta primers. Assay: immunoSEQ multiplex PCR; the TCRdb copy retains only in-frame clones and omits some. This table has some 130,000 clones, roughly 10% appearing once. What was sequenced was PBMCs. The receptors stem from a man in his fifties or sixties in good health and CMV-seronegative.

This clone was observed a few times. CDR3 in DNA: TGCGCCAGCAGCTTGGGGCTCGGCGGGGGCGCGAACACCGGGGAGCTGTTTTTT. It translates to CASSLGLGGGANTGELFF. The chain recombines TRBV5-1 with TRBJ2-2; TRBD2 is a possible D gene (7 bases). The germline V gene has CDR1 SGHRS and CDR2 YFSETQ. Trimming stripped 0 bases from V and 0 bases from J, with 15 bases between. This CDR3 has 18 amino acids.

This clone was observed a few times. The V call is TRBV18, the J call TRBJ1-2; no clear D. Trimming left V 4 bases short and J 0 bases short, with 12 bases between. CDR3 length: 15 amino acids. CDR1 KGHSH and CDR2 LQKENI come from the germline V gene. In nucleotides, the CDR3 is TGTGCCAGCTCACTCATTCCAGAACCTAACTATGGCTACACCTTC. It encodes CASSLIPEPNYGYTF.

V and J are TRBV6-1 and TRBJ2-7; 7 nucleotides match TRBD1. In germline, CDR1 is MNHNS, CDR2 SASEGT. With V trimmed by 6 bases and J by 2 bases, 7 bases remained unmatched. The CDR3 runs to 14 residues. CDR3 sequence reads: CASSLGDSPYEQYF. The CDR3 region has the DNA TGTGCCAGCAGCCTAGGGGACAGCCCCTACGAGCAGTACTTC.

This chain links TRBV30 with TRBJ2-7; no reliable D call. Trimming removed 1 base at V and 5 bases at J, with 12 bases between. Germline-derived CDR1 and CDR2 are GTSNPN and SVGIG (reference sequence). This CDR3 comprises 13 residues. The CDR3 region has the DNA TGTGCCTGGAGTGCTCAGACTCAGAACGAGCAGTACTTC. It codes for CAWSAQTQNEQYF.

The chain recombines TRBV4-2 with TRBJ2-7; 13 bases match TRBD2. Per the germline V gene, CDR1 is LGHNA and CDR2 is YNFKEQ. The length of the CDR3 is 18 residues. V was pared by 3 bases and J by 5 bases, with 13 bases of the junction left unmatched. The CDR3 DNA is TGTGCCAGCAGCCACCCTCAAGGACTAGCGGGAGAGCTCCACGAGCAGTACTTC. It translates to CASSHPQGLAGELHEQYF.

The genes are TRBV27 and TRBJ1-4, with 7 positions matching TRBD1. The germline gives CDR1 MNHEY, CDR2 SMNVEV (reference sequence). The CDR3 totals 14 residues. V lost 6 bases and J lost 12; bases outside the gene matches: 13. This CDR3 reads CASRLRQGRTELFF. Written as DNA, the CDR3 is TGTGCCAGCAGACTCAGACAGGGCAGGACAGAACTGTTTTTT.

The chain joins TRBV7-6 to TRBJ2-6; a possible D gene is TRBD1 (6 bases). Trimming stripped 5 bases from V and 0 bases from J, with 11 bases between. Germline lookup yields CDR1 SGHVS and CDR2 FNYEAQ. CDR3 length equals 16 residues. CDR3 nucleotides: TGTGCCAGCAGCGCAACAGGGAACTCTGGGGCCAACGTCCTGACTTTC. This sequence encodes CASSATGNSGANVLTF.

This clone has only a few counts. V is TRBV6-1 and J is TRBJ1-3; TRBD1 matches 7 bases. Germline V CDR1 and CDR2: MNHNS, SASEGT. The length of the CDR3 is 16 residues. Trimming removed 4 bases from V and 2 bases from J; junction bases left unmatched: 8. The CDR3 spells CASSGTDRAPGNTIYF. Written as DNA, the CDR3 is TGTGCCAGCAGTGGAACCGACAGGGCTCCTGGAAACACCATATATTTT.

Here the CDR3 DNA reads TGCGCCAGCAGCCCGGGGGTAGCGGGGGGTCAAGGGGGGCGAGAGACCCAGTACTTC. Encoded protein: CASSPGVAGGQGGRETQYF. This chain uses TRBV4-1 with TRBJ2-5, with TRBD2 matching 10 bases. The V gene's germline CDR1 is MGHRA and CDR2 YSYEKL. The trim removed 4 bases at V and 4 bases at J, leaving 18 bases unmatched. The CDR3 has 19 amino acids.

This chain links TRBV10-2 with TRBJ1-2, with D unresolved. Trimming shortened V by 2 bases and J by 4 bases, and 11 bases separated the two germline ends. This CDR3 has 14 residues. Germline CDR1 WSHSY, CDR2 SAAADI. Here the CDR3 reads CASSEDYSPYGYTF. The CDR3, as DNA: TGCGCCAGCAGTGAGGACTACAGCCCCTATGGCTACACCTTC.

This clone showed up just a few times. The CDR3 DNA reads as TGTGCCATCAGTTACGGGACAACGAACACTGAAGCTTTCTTT. It encodes CAISYGTTNTEAFF. This rearrangement joins TRBV10-3 to TRBJ1-1; D might be TRBD1 (6 bases). V lost 5 bases, J lost 1 base, and 11 bases lay in between. CDR1 and CDR2 (germline): ENHRY, SYGVKD. The CDR3 extends over 14 amino acids.

This clone was counted only a few times. V usage is TRBV11-2 and J usage is TRBJ2-5; 7 nucleotides line up with TRBD1. Germline CDR1 reads SGHAT; CDR2 reads FQNNGV. The CDR3 covers 16 residues. After removal of 4 bases from V and 2 bases from J, the junction contained 10 bases not matched to a gene. The CDR3 here is CASSSQGSTIQETQYF. As DNA, the CDR3 is TGTGCCAGCAGCTCACAGGGGTCGACAATTCAAGAGACCCAGTACTTC.

Only a few counts were recorded for this clone. In nucleotides, the CDR3 is TGTGCCAGCAGCAAGGGGACAGGTACTAACTATGGCTACACCTTC. Translated: CASSKGTGTNYGYTF. The chain has TRBV5-4 and TRBJ1-2, with 8 bases identical to TRBD1. The ends lost 4 bases at V and 0 bases at J; junction bases unmatched: 5. The germline V gene encodes CDR1 SGHNT and CDR2 YYREEE (reference sequence). This CDR3 has 15 amino acids. The full variable domain, in which reference TRBV5-4 and TRBJ1-2 provide the parts outside the CDR3, is ETGVTQSPTHLIKTRGQQVTLRCSSQSGHNTVSWYQQALGQGPQFIFQYYREEENGRGNFPPRFSGLQFPNYSSELNVNALELDDSALYLCASSKGTGTNYGYTFGSGTRLTVV.

This clone was seen a handful of times. The J gene is TRBJ1-4, the V gene TRBV4-2; D uncertain. V lost 2 bases and J lost 2, with 6 bases in between. This CDR3 has 14 residues. Looked up from germline, CDR1 is LGHNA and CDR2 is YNFKEQ. The CDR3 DNA is TGTGCCAGCAGCCAACGGGATACTAATGAAAAACTGTTTTTT. It translates to CASSQRDTNEKLFF.

This clone appeared many times. The chain uses TRBV15 and TRBJ2-3; TRBD2 agrees at 9 bases. The CDR3 loop spans 15 amino acids. V lost 7 bases, J lost 6 bases, and 11 bases stayed unmatched. CDR1 and CDR2 from the germline V gene are LNHNV and YYDKDF (reference sequence). CDR3 residues: CATKRERGALDTQYF. For the CDR3, the DNA is TGTGCCACCAAACGCGAGCGGGGGGCCCTCGATACGCAGTATTTT.

In the case of this clone: Other DNA sequences from this sample encode an identical CDR3 as well. V gene TRBV15 combines with J gene TRBJ1-1; 7 nucleotides line up with TRBD1. Trimming removed 2 bases from V and 5 bases from J; junction bases left unmatched: 5. Germline loops: CDR1 LNHNV, CDR2 YYDKDF (reference sequence). The CDR3 sequence is 14 residues long. This chain's CDR3 is CATSRLTGRTEAFF. The CDR3 bases are TGTGCCACCAGCAGACTGACAGGGAGGACTGAAGCTTTCTTT.

This clone showed up just a few times. The chain is built from TRBV28 and TRBJ1-2; 10 bases are shared with TRBD1. Per germline, CDR1 MDHEN and CDR2 SYDVKM. V lost 6 bases and J lost 6; bases outside the gene matches: 10. The CDR3 extends over 15 amino acids. DNA for the CDR3: TGTGCCAGCAGCCCACCCGGGACAGGGGTAAATGGCTACACCTTC. It specifies CASSPPGTGVNGYTF.

The V gene is TRBV6-4, the J gene TRBJ1-1, with no clear D. Germline V gene lookup returns CDR1 MRHNA and CDR2 SNTAGT. The CDR3 extends over 14 amino acids. Trimming pared 3 bases from V and 5 bases from J, leaving 13 bases between. This chain's CDR3 is CASSEWYRGTEAFF. CDR3 coding DNA: TGTGCCAGCAGTGAATGGTACAGAGGGACTGAAGCTTTCTTT.

The V call is TRBV19, the J call TRBJ2-1; 7 bases line up with TRBD1. With V trimmed by 8 bases and J by 0 bases, 4 bases remained unmatched. The germline CDR1 and CDR2 sequences are LNHDA and SQIVND (reference sequence). The CDR3 runs 14 residues. The chain's CDR3 is CASVDRSSYNEQFF. The CDR3 coding sequence is TGTGCCAGTGTGGACAGGAGCTCCTACAATGAGCAGTTCTTC.

This clone was seen a few times. The rearrangement uses TRBV6-1 and TRBJ1-1; 8 bases are shared with TRBD1. This CDR3 is built from 15 residues. Germline CDR1 and CDR2: MNHNS and SASEGT. V lost 7 bases, J lost 2 bases, and 9 bases stayed unmatched. For the CDR3, the DNA is TGTGCCAGCACTCGGGCAGGGGGCCTCAACACTGAAGCTTTCTTT. Translating it yields CASTRAGGLNTEAFF.

This clone was seen only a few times. The rearrangement uses TRBV6-5 and TRBJ1-2; 9 bases match TRBD1. In germline, CDR1 is MNHEY, CDR2 SVGAGI. The V gene end was trimmed by 5 bases and the J gene end by 6 bases; junction bases not matched to a gene: 10. CDR3 size: 15 residues. The CDR3 nucleotides are TGTGCCAGCAGTCCCAAAAAGACAGGGGGTCATGGCTACACCTTC. Translating gives CASSPKKTGGHGYTF.

This clone was observed a handful of times. The chain recombines TRBV2 with TRBJ1-1, with unresolved D. The CDR3 loop spans 14 amino acids. The V gene's germline CDR1 is SNHLY and CDR2 FYNNEI. V was clipped by 5 bases and J by 1 base, with 11 bases between them. The CDR3 coding sequence is TGTGCCAGCAGTTTTTCTCCAGAGAACACTGAAGCTTTCTTT. Protein product: CASSFSPENTEAFF. The full variable domain, completed using reference TRBV2 and TRBJ1-1, is EPEVTQTPSHQVTQMGQEVILRCVPISNHLYFYWYRQILGQKVEFLVSFYNNEISEKSEIFDDQFSVERPDGSNFTLKIRSTKLEDSAMYFCASSFSPENTEAFFGQGTRLTVV.

The V gene is TRBV2, the J gene TRBJ2-1; TRBD2 matches 12 bases. V trimming: 6 bases; J trimming: 1 base; junction bases outside the gene matches: 1. CDR1 and CDR2 from the germline V gene are SNHLY and FYNNEI. CDR3 length equals 15 residues. CDR3 sequence reads: CASRTSGSSYNEQFF. CDR3 nucleotides: TGTGCCAGCAGGACTAGCGGGAGTTCCTACAATGAGCAGTTCTTC.

The chain has TRBV6-5 and TRBJ2-1; tentatively, D is TRBD1 (6 bases). Germline-derived CDR1 and CDR2 are MNHEY and SVGAGI. CDR3 length equals 14 residues. V was cut by 6 bases and J by 6 bases, with 15 bases left in between. CDR3 loop: CASRRRGRSNEQFF. The CDR3 DNA sequence: TGTGCCAGCAGGCGCAGGGGTAGAAGCAATGAGCAGTTCTTC.

This clone was counted a few times. The chain recombines TRBV28 with TRBJ2-7; 9 bases align to TRBD2. This CDR3 contains 14 residues. J was trimmed by 4 bases and V by 6 bases; bases with no gene match: 7. Germline values: CDR1 MDHEN, CDR2 SYDVKM. The CDR3 sequence is CASRLSGRKYEQYF. The DNA for the CDR3 is TGTGCCAGCAGACTTAGCGGGAGAAAGTACGAGCAGTACTTC.

This clone was observed a handful of times. This chain connects TRBV5-4 to TRBJ2-7; TRBD1 matches 9 bases. After removal of 4 bases from V and 2 bases from J, the junction contained 4 bases not matched to a gene. The CDR3 runs to 14 residues. Germline V lookup: CDR1 SGHNT, CDR2 YYREEE (reference sequence). The CDR3 sequence: CASSARQGAYEQYF. In nucleotides, the CDR3 is TGTGCCAGCAGCGCCCGACAGGGGGCCTACGAGCAGTACTTC.

The chain has TRBV9 and TRBJ2-2; 7 bases are a match to TRBD2. V shed 7 bases and J 3 bases; nucleotides not matched to a gene: 12. From germline, CDR1 is SGDLS and CDR2 YYNGEE. CDR3 length equals 16 residues. This chain's CDR3 is CASSFSPGGYTGELFF. The CDR3 nucleotides are TGTGCCAGCTCATTCTCCCCGGGGGGTTACACCGGGGAGCTGTTTTTT.

This clone has more than one count but fewer than ten. The CDR3 DNA follows: TGTGCCAGCGAGAGGGTGGGACAGCCCCAGCATTTT. Translation gives CASERVGQPQHF. The J gene is TRBJ1-5, the V gene TRBV6-1; D ambiguous. This CDR3 contains 12 residues. In germline, CDR1 is MNHNS, CDR2 SASEGT. Trimming pared 8 bases from V and 7 bases from J, leaving 12 bases between.

This clone has more than one count but fewer than ten. V gene TRBV18 combines with J gene TRBJ1-5; 8 bases are shared with TRBD1. CDR1 is KGHSH, CDR2 LQKENI, per germline. Germline trimming cut 6 bases from V and 8 bases from J; bases unmatched to any gene: 9. The CDR3 length is 14 residues. The CDR3 DNA reads as TGTGCCAGCTCCCTAGGACAGGGCTGGGAGCCCCAGCATTTT. Residues: CASSLGQGWEPQHF.

The chain couples TRBV19 to TRBJ1-6; 7 bases agree with TRBD1. CDR1 is LNHDA and CDR2 is SQIVND in the germline V gene (reference sequence). This CDR3 is built from 16 residues. Trimming removed 6 bases from V and 8 bases from J; junction bases left unmatched: 13. The CDR3 sequence is CASRPTGQAPYSPLHF. The CDR3 coding sequence is TGTGCCAGTAGGCCAACCGGACAGGCCCCCTATTCACCCCTCCACTTT. The variable domain in full, completed from reference TRBV19 and TRBJ1-6, reads DGGITQSPKYLFRKEGQNVTLSCEQNLNHDAMYWYRQDPGQGLRLIYYSQIVNDFQKGDIAEGYSVSREKKESFPLTVTSAQKNPTAFYLCASRPTGQAPYSPLHFGNGTRLTVT.

The chain has TRBV19 and TRBJ2-4; possible D gene TRBD1, 8 bases. V dropped 6 bases and J dropped 4 bases, with 19 bases sitting between them. Germline-derived CDR1 and CDR2 are LNHDA and SQIVND (reference sequence). The CDR3 runs to 16 residues. Here the CDR3 DNA reads TGTGCCAGTAGCCCCGGACAGGGAGGGGCAAAAAACATTCAGTACTTC. Its protein product is CASSPGQGGAKNIQYF.

V and J are TRBV7-9 and TRBJ2-5, with 9 positions matching TRBD2. The germline gives CDR1 SEHNR, CDR2 FQNEAQ (reference sequence). The CDR3 runs 15 residues. The junction had 9 bases not matched to a gene; V was cut back by 5 bases and J by 5 bases. Here the CDR3 reads CASSPGRGGPETQYF. CDR3 sequence (DNA): TGTGCCAGCAGCCCTGGGCGGGGGGGCCCCGAGACCCAGTACTTC.